Each of the 16 T cell receptor beta chains below was sequenced from the same sample in a study of cytomegalovirus exposure and HLA in healthy donors. Use of 60 Vbeta and 13 Jbeta primers characterized the PCR. Libraries were prepared by immunoSEQ multiplex PCR; TCRdb keeps only in-frame clonotypes and omits some of them. The sample has roughly 180,000 clones, 75% seen once. The specimen was PBMCs. Receptors were obtained from a male donor in good health and CMV-seronegative.

The chain recombines TRBV7-6 with TRBJ2-1; 7 positions agree with TRBD1. The V gene's germline CDR1 is SGHVS and CDR2 FNYEAQ. The CDR3 extends over 14 amino acids. Trimming cost V 1 base and J 4 bases; bases outside gene matches: 1. The CDR3 nucleotides are TGTGCCAGCAGCTTAGACAGGGGTTACAATGAGCAGTTCTTC. This codes for CASSLDRGYNEQFF.

This clone came up once. The chain couples TRBV6-6 to TRBJ2-1; 7 bases agree with TRBD1. This CDR3 is built from 13 residues. V shed 4 bases and J 10 bases; nucleotides not matched to a gene: 7. Germline values: CDR1 MNHNY, CDR2 SVGAGI (reference sequence). CDR3 region: CASSSQGDGEQFF. The CDR3 region has the DNA TGTGCCAGCAGTTCCCAGGGGGACGGAGAGCAGTTCTTC.

J is TRBJ2-1 and V is TRBV21-1; TRBD2, the table's D call, was not compared with the DNA. TRBV21-1 is recorded as a pseudogene. This CDR3 is 14 amino acids long. The chain's CDR3 is CASSLMGVHNEQFF. Here the CDR3 DNA reads TGTGCCAGCAGTTTAATGGGAGTACACAATGAGCAGTTCTTC.

The chain carries TRBV19 and TRBJ2-7; D ambiguous. The ends were cut back, 2 bases at V and 2 bases at J, with 10 bases in the middle. The CDR3 runs to 14 residues. CDR1 and CDR2 (germline): LNHDA, SQIVND (reference sequence). DNA of the CDR3: TGTGCCAGTAGTATAATGGGCCGAACCTACGAGCAGTACTTC. It yields the protein CASSIMGRTYEQYF.

The genes are TRBV30 and TRBJ1-5, with D uncertain. Germline CDR1 GTSNPN, CDR2 SVGIG (reference sequence). The V end was cut by 5 bases, the J end by 3 bases, with 11 bases between. The CDR3 extends over 13 amino acids. The DNA of the CDR3 is TGTGCCTGGGGCGGTCGCGACAATCAGCCCCAGCATTTT. This translates into CAWGGRDNQPQHF.

In its sample, this clone was seen once. The chain couples TRBV10-3 to TRBJ1-6; the match to TRBD1 covers 10 bases. The CDR3 totals 14 residues. J was trimmed by 9 bases and V by 7 bases; bases with no gene match: 6. Germline values: CDR1 ENHRY, CDR2 SYGVKD. The CDR3 is CAIKNGTGVSPLHF. The CDR3 DNA reads as TGTGCCATCAAGAACGGGACAGGGGTTTCACCCCTCCACTTT.

This chain connects TRBV14 to TRBJ1-1; TRBD1 matches at 8 bases. The CDR3 is 15 amino acids. The V gene's germline CDR1 is SGHDN and CDR2 FVKESK. Trimming took 0 bases from V and 6 from J; bases not matched to a gene: 6. CDR3 DNA sequence: TGTGCCAGCAGCCAAGATAGAAACAGGGGGTCTGAAGCTTTCTTT. Translated, it gives CASSQDRNRGSEAFF.

This clone was recorded a few times. This chain joins TRBV30 and TRBJ2-3, with 7 bases fitting TRBD1. V shed 5 bases and J 4 bases; nucleotides not matched to a gene: 6. The germline V gene encodes CDR1 GTSNPN and CDR2 SVGIG (reference sequence). This CDR3 contains 13 residues. Written as DNA, the CDR3 is TGTGCCTGGGTGACAGGGAACTCAGATACGCAGTATTTT. Translating gives CAWVTGNSDTQYF.

The V call is TRBV20-1, the J call TRBJ2-3; D call uncertain. Trimming took 6 bases from V and 0 from J, leaving 4 bases between them. The CDR3 is made up of 11 amino acids. CDR1 and CDR2 (germline): DFQATT, SNEGSKA (reference sequence). This CDR3 reads CSAQSTDTQYF. CDR3 nucleotides: TGCAGTGCCCAGAGCACAGATACGCAGTATTTT.

V usage is TRBV29-1 and J usage is TRBJ1-2, with D unclear. Germline CDR1 is SQVTM and CDR2 is ANQGSEA. V was clipped by 5 bases and J by 2 bases, with 9 bases between them. This CDR3 is 12 amino acids long. The CDR3 nucleotides are TGCAGCGTTCAGGAACCAAACTATGGCTACACCTTC. Translation: CSVQEPNYGYTF.

This clone was found a few times. The chain combines TRBV19 with TRBJ2-3; tentatively, D is TRBD2 (6 bases). This CDR3 is 17 amino acids long. V gave up 3 bases and J gave up 1 base, with 17 bases separating them. CDR1 and CDR2 from the germline V gene are LNHDA and SQIVND (reference sequence). The CDR3 nucleotides read TGTGCCAGTAGTATGATTAGCGGTGCTAGGGGCACAGATACGCAGTATTTT. Translating gives CASSMISGARGTDTQYF.

The rearrangement links TRBV19 to TRBJ2-1, with TRBD2 matching over 7 bases. CDR1 and CDR2 (germline): LNHDA, SQIVND (reference sequence). This CDR3 has 16 amino acids. Losses at the gene ends were 2 bases for V and 10 bases for J; bases not matched to a gene: 14. The CDR3 DNA is TGTGCCAGTAGTATACGGCTAGCGAAGCGGGATGTGGAGCAGTTCTTC. This gives the protein CASSIRLAKRDVEQFF.

This chain joins TRBV9 and TRBJ1-5, with TRBD1 identical over 8 bases. V trimming: 4 bases; J trimming: 5 bases; junction bases outside the gene matches: 8. The CDR3 loop spans 15 amino acids. Per the germline V gene, CDR1 is SGDLS and CDR2 is YYNGEE. The CDR3 bases are TGTGCCAGCAGCTTCGGACAGGGAGTTGATCAGCCCCAGCATTTT. This translates into CASSFGQGVDQPQHF. Full variable domain (rest looked up from reference TRBV9 and TRBJ1-5): DSGVTQTPKHLITATGQRVTLRCSPRSGDLSVYWYQQSLDQGLQFLIQYYNGEERAKGNILERFSAQQFPDLHSELNLSSLELGDSALYFCASSFGQGVDQPQHFGDGTRLSIL.

The V gene is TRBV19, the J gene TRBJ1-4; no firm D call. The CDR3 runs 13 residues. The germline V and J ends were trimmed by 6 bases and 5 bases, with 10 bases remaining between them. Germline V gene data show CDR1 as LNHDA and CDR2 as SQIVND (reference sequence). CDR3 sequence (DNA): TGTGCCAGTAGGTCCAGGAGGAATGAAAAACTGTTTTTT. Translated, it gives CASRSRRNEKLFF.

As regards this clone: At one of its ends the junction is not consistent with the germline gene, which may arise from a read error. The genes are TRBV19 and TRBJ1-1, with a possible D match to TRBD1 (5 bases). Germline V gene sequence: CDR1 LNHDA, CDR2 SQIVND (reference sequence). The CDR3 runs to 15 residues. The CDR3, as DNA: TGTGCCAGTGGTATAGCAGGGAATCGGAACACTGAAGCTTTCTTT. This sequence encodes CASGIAGNRNTEAFF. The complete variable domain, with remaining parts taken from reference TRBV19 and TRBJ1-1, reads DGGITQSPKYLFRKEGQNVTLSCEQNLNHDAMYWYRQDPGQGLRLIYYSQIVNDFQKGDIAEGYSVSREKKESFPLTVTSAQKNPTAFYLCASGIAGNRNTEAFFGQGTRLTVV.

The chain carries TRBV19 and TRBJ1-1; the match to TRBD1 covers 7 bases. Germline trimming cut 3 bases from V and 6 bases from J; bases unmatched to any gene: 7. This CDR3 region has 14 residues. Germline CDR1 reads LNHDA; CDR2 reads SQIVND (reference sequence). CDR3 bases: TGTGCCAGTAGTATTTACCGGGACAGAGCTGAAGCTTTCTTT. It encodes CASSIYRDRAEAFF.